Presented here are 32 T cell receptor beta chains from one specimen sequenced in a study of monozygotic twins with inflammatory bowel disease. Using the 5' RACE reads, TCRdb records one entry per CDR3 protein without DNA. Its clone listing holds around 100,000 distinct CDR3 sequences. The sequencing input was blood. All receptors come from a human donor with ulcerative colitis or Crohn's disease, or a healthy co-twin of an affected twin (not recorded which).

The V and J genes are TRBV20-1 and TRBJ2-1; the D call from TCRdb, TRBD2, cannot be confirmed without DNA. This CDR3 has 16 residues. Germline CDR1 reads DFQATT; CDR2 reads SNEGSKA (reference sequence). The CDR3 sequence: CSARDLLAGFYNEQFF.

The chain carries TRBV14 and TRBJ2-7; TCRdb proposes TRBD1, but this gene call is untestable without DNA. The CDR3 spans 13 residues. Looked up from germline, CDR1 is SGHDN and CDR2 is FVKESK. CDR3: CASSWDRGYEQYF.

The chain couples TRBV5-1 to TRBJ2-5; TCRdb reports TRBD1, a call that lacks DNA to check it against. The CDR3 runs 14 residues. From germline, CDR1 is SGHRS and CDR2 YFSETQ. The CDR3 loop reads CASRPGQPKETQYF.

V is TRBV20-1 and J is TRBJ2-7; TCRdb's assignment of TRBD1 cannot be checked, as there is no DNA. The CDR3 is 13 residues long. In germline, CDR1 is DFQATT, CDR2 SNEGSKA (reference sequence). CDR3 loop: CSTRDPSGYEQYF.

The chain joins TRBV7-2 to TRBJ2-3. Looked up from germline, CDR1 is SGHTA and CDR2 is FQGNSA. This CDR3 region has 16 residues. CDR3 amino acids: CASSLARTVRTDTQYF.

This sequence joins TRBV3-1 and TRBJ2-7. This CDR3 has 17 residues. CDR1 is LGHDT and CDR2 is YNNKEL in the germline V gene (reference sequence). The CDR3 sequence is CASSQVVLAGSRYEQYF.

The chain links TRBV7-8 to TRBJ1-5. Germline V gives CDR1 SGHVS, CDR2 FQNEAQ. There are 14 residues in the CDR3. CDR3 protein: CASSLAQVRSPQHF.

V usage is TRBV6-1 and J usage is TRBJ2-1; there is no DNA to check the TCRdb D call of TRBD2. The CDR3 runs 17 residues. The V gene's germline CDR1 is MNHNS and CDR2 SASEGT. The CDR3 is CASSDLSRALQGLMVFF.

This chain uses TRBV5-1 with TRBJ2-1; absent DNA, TCRdb's TRBD1 call cannot be checked. The germline V gene has CDR1 SGHRS and CDR2 YFSETQ. This CDR3 has 16 residues. The CDR3 sequence: CASSPEATGVYNEQFF.

The chain links TRBV7-9 to TRBJ2-7; TCRdb gives TRBD1 as the D gene, but with no DNA this cannot be confirmed. The CDR3 sequence is 14 residues long. In germline, CDR1 is SEHNR, CDR2 FQNEAQ (reference sequence). The CDR3 loop is CASSWTAKAYEQYF.

The chain combines TRBV20-1 with TRBJ1-5; absent DNA, TCRdb's TRBD1 call cannot be checked. CDR3 size: 13 residues. CDR1 is DFQATT and CDR2 is SNEGSKA in the germline V gene (reference sequence). CDR3 region: CSAKGLGKQPQHF.

The CDR3 sequence: CASSLRESKAFF. V and J are TRBV5-6 and TRBJ1-1; TCRdb's D gene call, TRBD1, goes unchecked for lack of DNA. The CDR3 runs 12 residues. CDR1 is SGHDT, CDR2 YYEEEE, per germline.

The chain joins TRBV24-1 to TRBJ2-6; TCRdb gives TRBD2 as the D gene, but with no DNA this cannot be confirmed. The CDR3 loop spans 16 amino acids. Germline V gene data show CDR1 as KGHDR and CDR2 as SFDVKD. The CDR3 is CATSDRTSSGANVLTF.

The chain recombines TRBV5-6 with TRBJ2-6; TCRdb's D gene call, TRBD1, goes unchecked for lack of DNA. The CDR3 totals 17 residues. The germline CDR1 and CDR2 sequences are SGHDT and YYEEEE. The CDR3 sequence is CASSPWTGRDGANVLTF.

The chain is built from TRBV5-1 and TRBJ1-5. The CDR3 runs 14 residues. Per germline, CDR1 SGHRS and CDR2 YFSETQ. This chain's CDR3 is CASSLVISCQPQHF.

The gene calls are TRBV5-6 and TRBJ1-5. The V gene's germline CDR1 is SGHDT and CDR2 YYEEEE. This CDR3 spans 14 amino acids. The CDR3 sequence: CASSLVGSNQPQHF. Looking up the rest from reference TRBV5-6 and TRBJ1-5 gives the full variable domain: DAGVTQSPTHLIKTRGQQVTLRCSPKSGHDTVSWYQQALGQGPQFIFQYYEEEERQRGNFPDRFSGHQFPNYSSELNVNALLLGDSALYLCASSLVGSNQPQHFGDGTRLSIL.

The chain links TRBV20-1 to TRBJ2-2; as DNA is missing, the TRBD2 call by TCRdb cannot be tested. The CDR3 is 17 amino acids. Germline V gives CDR1 DFQATT, CDR2 SNEGSKA (reference sequence). The CDR3 here is CSARGVAAGESHRELFF.

The chain combines TRBV29-1 with TRBJ2-1; TCRdb reports TRBD2, a call that lacks DNA to check it against. The CDR3 contains 18 residues. The germline CDR1 and CDR2 sequences are SQVTM and ANQGSEA. The CDR3 loop reads CSVGVELLARSSYNEQFF.

The chain joins TRBV5-5 to TRBJ1-3; TCRdb selects TRBD1, and the lack of DNA leaves this call unchecked. The CDR3 has 15 amino acids. Germline lookup yields CDR1 SGHKS and CDR2 YYEKEE (reference sequence). The CDR3 loop reads CASSFDQGAGNTIYF.

This chain's CDR3 is CAWGGSYSYNEQFF. The chain is built from TRBV30 and TRBJ2-1; TCRdb's D gene call, TRBD1, goes unchecked for lack of DNA. CDR3 length: 14 residues. CDR1 GTSNPN and CDR2 SVGIG come from the germline V gene (reference sequence).

The CDR3 loop is CASSPSGGVFPSTDTQYF. V is TRBV28 and J is TRBJ2-3; TCRdb's assignment of TRBD2 cannot be checked, as there is no DNA. This CDR3 has 18 residues. Germline V gene sequence: CDR1 MDHEN, CDR2 SYDVKM.

V is TRBV5-1 and J is TRBJ1-1. The CDR3 is 14 amino acids. The germline gives CDR1 SGHRS, CDR2 YFSETQ. This chain's CDR3 is CASSFEGANTEAFF.

The V gene is TRBV27, the J gene TRBJ2-2; TCRdb's D call, TRBD1, is unchecked because there is no DNA. Germline V CDR1 and CDR2: MNHEY, SMNVEV (reference sequence). This CDR3 has 15 amino acids. CDR3 region: CASTAGALGTGELFF.

The gene calls are TRBV7-8 and TRBJ1-2; TCRdb's D gene call, TRBD1, goes unchecked for lack of DNA. Germline V CDR1 and CDR2: SGHVS, FQNEAQ. The CDR3 is 13 residues long. This chain's CDR3 is CASSEDRGYGYTF. Full variable domain (remainder filled in from reference TRBV7-8 and TRBJ1-2): GAGVSQSPRYKVAKRGQDVALRCDPISGHVSLFWYQQALGQGPEFLTYFQNEAQLDKSGLPSDRFFAERPEGSVSTLKIQRTQQEDSAVYLCASSEDRGYGYTFGSGTRLTVV.

The V call is TRBV7-2, the J call TRBJ1-2; TCRdb's assignment of TRBD1 cannot be checked, as there is no DNA. The V gene's germline CDR1 is SGHTA and CDR2 FQGNSA. The CDR3 contains 13 residues. CDR3 in amino acids: CASSLGQGDGYTF. The entire variable domain, with the rest obtained from reference TRBV7-2 and TRBJ1-2, is as follows: GAGVSQSPSNKVTEKGKDVELRCDPISGHTALYWYRQSLGQGLEFLIYFQGNSAPDKSGLPSDRFSAERTGGSVSTLTIQRTQQEDSAVYLCASSLGQGDGYTFGSGTRLTVV.

The CDR3 reads CSAFRTSGPYEQYF. The chain carries TRBV20-1 and TRBJ2-7; the D gene TCRdb calls, TRBD2, cannot be checked with no DNA. The germline CDR1 and CDR2 sequences are DFQATT and SNEGSKA (reference sequence). The CDR3 loop spans 14 amino acids.

The rearrangement links TRBV5-4 to TRBJ1-5. The CDR3 has 13 residues. The V gene's germline CDR1 is SGHNT and CDR2 YYREEE (reference sequence). The CDR3 sequence: CASSLEKGQPQHF.

This chain links TRBV20-1 with TRBJ1-1; the D call of TRBD1 rests on TCRdb alone, since no DNA is present to check it. The CDR3 spans 13 residues. CDR1 is DFQATT, CDR2 SNEGSKA, per germline (reference sequence). The CDR3 loop is CSAYTGGRTEAFF.

The chain couples TRBV20-1 to TRBJ2-3; TCRdb proposes TRBD2, but this gene call is untestable without DNA. CDR3 size: 12 residues. Germline CDR1 is DFQATT and CDR2 is SNEGSKA (reference sequence). The CDR3 protein is CSAREEVDTQYF.

The CDR3 sequence: CSASGRERIYEQYF. The chain uses TRBV20-1 and TRBJ2-7; TCRdb's assignment of TRBD2 cannot be checked, as there is no DNA. The V gene's germline CDR1 is DFQATT and CDR2 SNEGSKA (reference sequence). This CDR3 is 14 amino acids long.

This chain connects TRBV12-3 or TRBV12-4 to TRBJ1-5; TCRdb's D call of TRBD1 is untestable without DNA. This CDR3 has 19 residues. CDR3: CASSDRGGPGLDGNQPQHF.

This chain joins TRBV4-2 and TRBJ1-2; TCRdb names TRBD1, which stays unverified in the absence of DNA. The germline V gene has CDR1 LGHNA and CDR2 YNFKEQ. This CDR3 has 15 residues. CDR3 residues: CASSATGSHNYGYTF.